This TCR beta chain was documented in a study of blood T cell repertoires in COVID-19. The wider study: The cDNA or gDNA used as material had been derived from T cells, B-cell-depleted T cells, or PBMCs.

Some clones are missing from TCRdb's copy, which holds only in-frame ones; the method was immunoSEQ multiplex PCR. The sample records under 200,000 clones, approximately 79% being singletons. This CDR3 comprises 17 residues. Germline lookup yields CDR1 LGHNA and CDR2 YSLEER. The J segment lost 6 bases and the V segment lost 0 bases, leaving 11 bases of the junction unmatched. The clonotype originates from a woman aged 55-75 years with acute COVID-19. This rearrangement joins TRBV4-3 to TRBJ1-1; TRBD1 matches 9 bases. Material for sequencing was PBMCs or T cells enriched from blood (not recorded which). CDR3 bases: TGCGCCAGCAGCCAAGAATATGGACAGGGGAGATGGGCTGAAGCTTTCTTT. Encoded protein: CASSQEYGQGRWAEAFF.